This TCR beta chain was recorded in a study of molecular identifiers for immune sequencing clone quantification. TCRdb passed the PCR reads through MiXCR, listing each CDR3 protein once. The table has more than 250,000 distinct CDR3 sequences, about 21% seen once. Notes on the study in general: Molecules of identical TCR sharing a barcode could underestimate highly expanded clone sizes.

In its sample, this clonotype was seen a few times. Antigen specificity is unknown. This CDR3 has 17 amino acids. The ends were cut back, 3 bases at V and 1 base at J, with 21 bases in the middle. In germline, CDR1 is GTSNPN, CDR2 SVGIG (reference sequence). Naive CD8 sequencing libraries were generated from approximately 22,000 to 940,000 sorted cells, with 10%, 30% or 50% RNA as input. Sequencing was done on a sample of naive CD8+ T cells from blood, with Jurkat cell RNA spiked in. As to subset: FACS-sorted CD8+CD4-CCR7+CD45RA+ naive T cells. This receptor was taken from a human donor in good health. Some libraries in this study had Jurkat cell RNA spiked in. This rearrangement joins TRBV30 to TRBJ1-2; TRBD1 is a possible D gene (6 bases). CDR3 amino acids: CAWRPGGRGSSNYGYTF. The CDR3 DNA sequence: TGTGCCTGGAGGCCCGGGGGGCGGGGTTCAAGTAACTATGGCTACACCTTC.